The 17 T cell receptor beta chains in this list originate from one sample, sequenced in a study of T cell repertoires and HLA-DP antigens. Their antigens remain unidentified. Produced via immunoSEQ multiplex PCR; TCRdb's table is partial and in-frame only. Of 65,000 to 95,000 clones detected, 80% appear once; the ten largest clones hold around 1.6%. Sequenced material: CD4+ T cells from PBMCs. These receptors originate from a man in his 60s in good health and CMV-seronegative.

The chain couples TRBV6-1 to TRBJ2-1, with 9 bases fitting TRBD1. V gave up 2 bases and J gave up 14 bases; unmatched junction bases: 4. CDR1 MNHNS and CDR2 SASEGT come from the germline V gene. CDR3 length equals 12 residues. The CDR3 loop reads CASSEFDRGKFF. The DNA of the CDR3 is TGTGCCAGCAGTGAATTCGACAGGGGGAAGTTCTTC.

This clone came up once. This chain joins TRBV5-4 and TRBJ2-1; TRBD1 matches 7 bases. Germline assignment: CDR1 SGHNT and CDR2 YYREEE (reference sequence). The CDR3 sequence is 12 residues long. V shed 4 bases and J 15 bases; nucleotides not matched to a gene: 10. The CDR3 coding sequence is TGTGCCAGCAGCGCGGATAGACAGGGTTGGTTCTTC. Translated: CASSADRQGWFF.

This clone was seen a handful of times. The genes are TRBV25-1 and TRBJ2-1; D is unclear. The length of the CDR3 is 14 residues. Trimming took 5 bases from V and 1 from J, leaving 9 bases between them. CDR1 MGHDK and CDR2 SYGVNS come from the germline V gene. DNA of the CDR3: TGTGCCAGCAGTCCCCCTTTATCCTACAATGAGCAGTTCTTC. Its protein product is CASSPPLSYNEQFF.

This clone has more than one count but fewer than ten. CDR3 protein: CAISNLKRANSYNEQFF. DNA of the CDR3: TGTGCCATCAGTAACCTCAAACGGGCTAACTCCTACAATGAGCAGTTCTTC. V gene TRBV10-3 combines with J gene TRBJ2-1; D is unclear. This CDR3 has 17 residues. V dropped 5 bases and J dropped 0 bases, with 17 bases sitting between them. Germline CDR1 is ENHRY and CDR2 is SYGVKD.

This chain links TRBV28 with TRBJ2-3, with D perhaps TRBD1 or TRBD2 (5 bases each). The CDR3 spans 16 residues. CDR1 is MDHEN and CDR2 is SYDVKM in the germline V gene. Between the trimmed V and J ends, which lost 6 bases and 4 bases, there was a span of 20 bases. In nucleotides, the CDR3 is TGTGCCAGCAGCCACCGCTGGGGGAGAATCTCAGATACGCAGTATTTT. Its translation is CASSHRWGRISDTQYF.

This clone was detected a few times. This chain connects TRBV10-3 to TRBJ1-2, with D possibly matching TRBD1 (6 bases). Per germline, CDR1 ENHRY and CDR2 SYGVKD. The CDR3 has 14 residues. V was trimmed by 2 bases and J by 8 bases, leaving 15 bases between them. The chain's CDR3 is CAISEDTGSQGYTF. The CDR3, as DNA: TGTGCCATCAGTGAGGACACAGGGTCTCAAGGCTACACCTTC.

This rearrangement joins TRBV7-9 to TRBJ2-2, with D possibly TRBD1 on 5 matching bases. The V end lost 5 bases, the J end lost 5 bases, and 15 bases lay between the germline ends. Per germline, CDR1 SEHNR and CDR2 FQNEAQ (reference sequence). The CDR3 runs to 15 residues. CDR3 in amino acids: CASSPRAPGTGELFF. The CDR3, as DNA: TGTGCCAGCAGCCCACGGGCCCCAGGGACCGGGGAGCTGTTTTTT.

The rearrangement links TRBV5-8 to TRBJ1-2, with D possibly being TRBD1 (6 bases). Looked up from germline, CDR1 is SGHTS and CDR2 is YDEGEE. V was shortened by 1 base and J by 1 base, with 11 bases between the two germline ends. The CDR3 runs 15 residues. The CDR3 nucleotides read TGTGCCAGCAGCTTGAGAGGACAGAATAACTATGGCTACACCTTC. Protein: CASSLRGQNNYGYTF.

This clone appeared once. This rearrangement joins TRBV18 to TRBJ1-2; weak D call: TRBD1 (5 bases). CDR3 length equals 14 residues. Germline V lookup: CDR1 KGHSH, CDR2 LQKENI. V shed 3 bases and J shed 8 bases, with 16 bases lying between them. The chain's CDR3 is CASSPISREEGYTF. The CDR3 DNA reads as TGTGCCAGCTCACCCATTTCCAGGGAGGAGGGCTACACCTTC. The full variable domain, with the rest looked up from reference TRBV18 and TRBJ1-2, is NAGVMQNPRHLVRRRGQEARLRCSPMKGHSHVYWYRQLPEEGLKFMVYLQKENIIDESGMPKERFSAEFPKEGPSILRIQQVVRGDSAAYFCASSPISREEGYTFGSGTRLTVV.

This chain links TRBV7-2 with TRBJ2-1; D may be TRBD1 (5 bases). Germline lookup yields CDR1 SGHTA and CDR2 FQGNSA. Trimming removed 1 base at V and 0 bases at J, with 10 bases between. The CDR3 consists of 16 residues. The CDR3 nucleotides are TGTGCCAGCAGCTTAGAAAGGGGTGGCTCCTACAATGAGCAGTTCTTC. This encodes CASSLERGGSYNEQFF.

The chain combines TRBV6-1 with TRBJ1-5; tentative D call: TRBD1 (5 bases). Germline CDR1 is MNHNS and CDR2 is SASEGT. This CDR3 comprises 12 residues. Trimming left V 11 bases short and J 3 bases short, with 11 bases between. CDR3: CACRQSNQPQHF. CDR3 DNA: TGTGCCTGCCGACAGTCCAATCAGCCCCAGCATTTT.

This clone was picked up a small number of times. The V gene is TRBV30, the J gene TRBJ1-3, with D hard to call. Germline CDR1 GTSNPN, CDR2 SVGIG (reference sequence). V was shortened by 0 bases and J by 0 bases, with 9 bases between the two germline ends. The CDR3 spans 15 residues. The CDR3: CAWSVPRISGNTIYF. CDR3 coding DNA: TGTGCCTGGAGTGTACCCCGCATCTCTGGAAACACCATATATTTT.

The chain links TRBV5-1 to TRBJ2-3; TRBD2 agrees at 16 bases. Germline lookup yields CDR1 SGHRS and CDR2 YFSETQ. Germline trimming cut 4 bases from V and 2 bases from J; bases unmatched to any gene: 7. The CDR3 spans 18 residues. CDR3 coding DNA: TGCGCCAGCAGCCAGGGACTAGCGGGAGGGCGGATCACAGATACGCAGTATTTT. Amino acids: CASSQGLAGGRITDTQYF.

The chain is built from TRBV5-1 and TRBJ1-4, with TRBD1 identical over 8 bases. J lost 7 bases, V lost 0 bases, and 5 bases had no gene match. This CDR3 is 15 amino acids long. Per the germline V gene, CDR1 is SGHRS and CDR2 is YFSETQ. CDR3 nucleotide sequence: TGCGCCAGCAGCTTGGGCAGGGGGCAGGGTGAAAAACTGTTTTTT. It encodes CASSLGRGQGEKLFF. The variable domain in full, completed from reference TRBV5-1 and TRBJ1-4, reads KAGVTQTPRYLIKTRGQQVTLSCSPISGHRSVSWYQQTPGQGLQFLFEYFSETQRNKGNFPGRFSGRQFSNSRSEMNVSTLELGDSALYLCASSLGRGQGEKLFFGSGTQLSVL.

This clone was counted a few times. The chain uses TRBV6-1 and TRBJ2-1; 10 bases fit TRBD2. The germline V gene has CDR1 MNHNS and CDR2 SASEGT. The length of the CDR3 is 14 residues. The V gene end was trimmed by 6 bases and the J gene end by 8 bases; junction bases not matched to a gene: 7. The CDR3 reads CASSDTSGADEQFF. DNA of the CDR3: TGTGCCAGCAGCGATACTAGCGGGGCGGATGAGCAGTTCTTC.

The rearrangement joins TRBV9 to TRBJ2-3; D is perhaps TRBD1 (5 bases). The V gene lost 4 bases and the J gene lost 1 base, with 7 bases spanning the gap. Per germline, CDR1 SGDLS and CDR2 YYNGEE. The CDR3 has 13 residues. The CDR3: CASSKGGTDTQYF. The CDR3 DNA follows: TGTGCCAGCAGCAAAGGGGGCACAGATACGCAGTATTTT.

CDR3 bases: TGTGCCAGCTCACCTAGGGCTCCGTACACCGGGGAGCTGTTTTTT. It specifies CASSPRAPYTGELFF. The chain couples TRBV18 to TRBJ2-2; D call uncertain. V gave up 3 bases and J gave up 3 bases, with 11 bases separating them. This CDR3 is built from 15 residues. Germline CDR1 and CDR2: KGHSH and LQKENI.